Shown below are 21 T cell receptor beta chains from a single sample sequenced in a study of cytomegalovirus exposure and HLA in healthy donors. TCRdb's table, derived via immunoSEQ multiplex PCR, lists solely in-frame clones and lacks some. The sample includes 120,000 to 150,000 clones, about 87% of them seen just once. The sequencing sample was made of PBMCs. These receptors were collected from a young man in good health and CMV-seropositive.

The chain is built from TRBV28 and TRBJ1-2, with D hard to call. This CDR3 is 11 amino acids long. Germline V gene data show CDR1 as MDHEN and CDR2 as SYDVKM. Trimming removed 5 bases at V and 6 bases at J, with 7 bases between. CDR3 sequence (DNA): TGTGCCAGCAGTCATCGGGATGGCTACACCTTC. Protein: CASSHRDGYTF.

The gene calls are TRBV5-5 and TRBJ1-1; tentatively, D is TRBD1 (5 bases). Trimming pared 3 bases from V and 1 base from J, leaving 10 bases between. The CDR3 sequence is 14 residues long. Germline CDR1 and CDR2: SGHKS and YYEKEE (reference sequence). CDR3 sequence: CASSSRVRNTEAFF. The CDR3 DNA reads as TGTGCCAGCAGCTCCAGGGTGAGGAACACTGAAGCTTTCTTT. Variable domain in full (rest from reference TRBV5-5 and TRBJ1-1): DAGVTQSPTHLIKTRGQQVTLRCSPISGHKSVSWYQQVLGQGPQFIFQYYEKEERGRGNFPDRFSARQFPNYSSELNVNALLLGDSALYLCASSSRVRNTEAFFGQGTRLTVV.

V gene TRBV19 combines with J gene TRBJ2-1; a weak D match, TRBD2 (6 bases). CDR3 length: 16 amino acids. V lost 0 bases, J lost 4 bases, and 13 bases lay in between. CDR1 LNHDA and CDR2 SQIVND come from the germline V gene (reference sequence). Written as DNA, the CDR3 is TGTGCCAGTAGTATAGATCGGACTACACGATACAATGAGCAGTTCTTC. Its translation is CASSIDRTTRYNEQFF.

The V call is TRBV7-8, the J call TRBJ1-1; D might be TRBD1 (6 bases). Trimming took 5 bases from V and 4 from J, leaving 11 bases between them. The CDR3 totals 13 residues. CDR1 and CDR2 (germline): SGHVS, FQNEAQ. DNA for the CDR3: TGTGCCAGCAGCCTTGGGGGGGCCACTGAAGCTTTCTTT. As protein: CASSLGGATEAFF.

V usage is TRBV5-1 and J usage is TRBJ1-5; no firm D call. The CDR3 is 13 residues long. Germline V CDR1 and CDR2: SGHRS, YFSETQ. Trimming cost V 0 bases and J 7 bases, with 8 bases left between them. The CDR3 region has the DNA TGCGCCAGCAGCTTGGACAGCATCCAGCCCCAGCATTTT. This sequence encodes CASSLDSIQPQHF.

The CDR3 DNA reads TGTGCCAGCAGCAAACGGACAGAATATACGAACACCGGGGAGCTGTTTTTT. This encodes CASSKRTEYTNTGELFF. This chain connects TRBV14 to TRBJ2-2; maybe TRBD1 (6 bases). The CDR3 runs to 17 residues. The V end lost 5 bases, the J end lost 0 bases, and 16 bases lay between the germline ends. Germline loops: CDR1 SGHDN, CDR2 FVKESK.

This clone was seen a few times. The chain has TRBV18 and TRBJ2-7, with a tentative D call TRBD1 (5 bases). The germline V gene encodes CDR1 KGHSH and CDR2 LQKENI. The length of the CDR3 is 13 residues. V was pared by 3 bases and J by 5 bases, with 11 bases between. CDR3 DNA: TGTGCCAGCTCACCTAGCAGGGAAAACGAGCAGTACTTC. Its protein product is CASSPSRENEQYF.

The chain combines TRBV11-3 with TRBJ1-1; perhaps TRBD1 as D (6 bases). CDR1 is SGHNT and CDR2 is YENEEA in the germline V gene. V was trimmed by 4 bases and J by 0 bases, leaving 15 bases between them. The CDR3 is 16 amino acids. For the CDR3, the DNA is TGTGCCAGCAGCTCCGCGGACAGCTCAATGAACACTGAAGCTTTCTTT. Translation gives CASSSADSSMNTEAFF. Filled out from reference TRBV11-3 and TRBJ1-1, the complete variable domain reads EAGVVQSPRYKIIEKKQPVAFWCNPISGHNTLYWYLQNLGQGPELLIRYENEEAVDDSQLPKDRFSAERLKGVDSTLKIQPAELGDSAVYLCASSSADSSMNTEAFFGQGTRLTVV.

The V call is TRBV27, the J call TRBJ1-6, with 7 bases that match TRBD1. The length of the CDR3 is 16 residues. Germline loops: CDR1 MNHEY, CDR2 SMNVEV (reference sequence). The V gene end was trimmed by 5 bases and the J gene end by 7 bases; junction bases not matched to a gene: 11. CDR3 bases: TGTGCCAGCAGTCGTTCGACAGGGCTTGGGAATTCACCCCTCCACTTT. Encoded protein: CASSRSTGLGNSPLHF.

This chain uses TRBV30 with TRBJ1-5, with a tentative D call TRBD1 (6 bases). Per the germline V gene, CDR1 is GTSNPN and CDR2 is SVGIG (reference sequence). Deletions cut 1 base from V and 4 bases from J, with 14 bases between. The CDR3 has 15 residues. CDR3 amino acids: CAWSGGLAANQPQHF. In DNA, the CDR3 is TGTGCCTGGAGTGGGGGGCTCGCGGCTAATCAGCCCCAGCATTTT. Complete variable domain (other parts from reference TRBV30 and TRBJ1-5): SQTIHQWPATLVQPVGSPLSLECTVEGTSNPNLYWYRQAAGRGLQLLFYSVGIGQISSEVPQNLSASRPQDRQFILSSKKLLLSDSGFYLCAWSGGLAANQPQHFGDGTRLSIL.

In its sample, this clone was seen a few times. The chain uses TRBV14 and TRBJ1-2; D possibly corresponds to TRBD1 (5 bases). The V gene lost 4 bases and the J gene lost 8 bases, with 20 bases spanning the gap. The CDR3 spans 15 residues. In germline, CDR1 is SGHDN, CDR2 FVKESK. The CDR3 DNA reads TGTGCCAGCAGCCTTGCCGGGACTGACATAGGAGGCTACACCTTC. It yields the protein CASSLAGTDIGGYTF.

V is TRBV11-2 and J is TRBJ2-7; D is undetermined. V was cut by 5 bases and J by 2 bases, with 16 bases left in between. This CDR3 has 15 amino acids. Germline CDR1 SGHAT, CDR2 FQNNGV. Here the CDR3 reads CASSNPINRAYEQYF. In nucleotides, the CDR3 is TGTGCCAGCAGCAATCCGATCAATCGGGCCTACGAGCAGTACTTC.

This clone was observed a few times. The CDR3 DNA follows: TGCAGTGCCTCTACCCTCAATGGCTACACCTTC. It codes for CSASTLNGYTF. This chain links TRBV20-1 with TRBJ1-2; D gene ambiguous. This CDR3 has 11 residues. Germline V lookup: CDR1 DFQATT, CDR2 SNEGSKA (reference sequence). The V and J ends lost 6 bases and 6 bases respectively, with 11 bases between them.

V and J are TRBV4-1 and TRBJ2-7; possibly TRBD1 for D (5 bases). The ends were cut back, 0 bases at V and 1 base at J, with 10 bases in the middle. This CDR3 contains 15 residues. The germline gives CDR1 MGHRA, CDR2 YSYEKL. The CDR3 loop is CASSQDRQGSYEQYF. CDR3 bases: TGCGCCAGCAGCCAAGATCGGCAGGGATCCTACGAGCAGTACTTC.

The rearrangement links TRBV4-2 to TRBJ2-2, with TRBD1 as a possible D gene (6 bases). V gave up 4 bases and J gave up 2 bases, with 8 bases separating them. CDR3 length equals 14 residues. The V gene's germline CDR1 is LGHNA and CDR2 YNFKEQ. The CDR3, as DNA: TGTGCCAGCAGCCCACAGGGTAACACCGGGGAGCTGTTTTTT. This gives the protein CASSPQGNTGELFF.

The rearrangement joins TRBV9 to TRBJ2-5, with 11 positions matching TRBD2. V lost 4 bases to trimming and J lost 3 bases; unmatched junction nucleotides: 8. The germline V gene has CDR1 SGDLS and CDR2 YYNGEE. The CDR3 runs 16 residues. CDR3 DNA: TGTGCCAGCAGCATATTAGCGGGGGGGAGAAAAGAGACCCAGTACTTC. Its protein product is CASSILAGGRKETQYF.

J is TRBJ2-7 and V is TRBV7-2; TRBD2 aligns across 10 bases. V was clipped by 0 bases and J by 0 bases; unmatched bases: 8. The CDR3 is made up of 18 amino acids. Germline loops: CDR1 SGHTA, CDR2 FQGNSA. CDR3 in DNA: TGTGCCAGCAGCTTAGCGGTTAGCGGGAGGTTCCTCTCCTACGAGCAGTACTTC. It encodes CASSLAVSGRFLSYEQYF.

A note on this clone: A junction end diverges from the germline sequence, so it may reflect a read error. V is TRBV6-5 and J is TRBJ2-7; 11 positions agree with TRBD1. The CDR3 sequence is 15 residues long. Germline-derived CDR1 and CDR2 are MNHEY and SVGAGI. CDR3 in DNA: TGTGCCAGCAGTCTAACCGGGACAGGGGGTAACGAGCAGTGCTTC. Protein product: CASSLTGTGGNEQCF.

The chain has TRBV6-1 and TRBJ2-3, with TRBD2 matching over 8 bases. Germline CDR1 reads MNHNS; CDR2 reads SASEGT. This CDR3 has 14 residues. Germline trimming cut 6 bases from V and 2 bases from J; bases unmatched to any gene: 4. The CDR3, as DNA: TGTGCCAGCAGAGAGCGGGGGACCACAGATACGCAGTATTTT. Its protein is CASRERGTTDTQYF.

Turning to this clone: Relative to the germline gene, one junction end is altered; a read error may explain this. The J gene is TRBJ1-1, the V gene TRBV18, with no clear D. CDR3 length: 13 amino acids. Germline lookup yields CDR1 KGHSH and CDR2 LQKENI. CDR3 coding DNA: TGTGCCAGCTCATCAAGCTCCGACACCGAAGCTTTCTTT. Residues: CASSSSSDTEAFF. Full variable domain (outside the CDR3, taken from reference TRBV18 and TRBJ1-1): NAGVMQNPRHLVRRRGQEARLRCSPMKGHSHVYWYRQLPEEGLKFMVYLQKENIIDESGMPKERFSAEFPKEGPSILRIQQVVRGDSAAYFCASSSSSDTEAFFGQGTRLTVV.

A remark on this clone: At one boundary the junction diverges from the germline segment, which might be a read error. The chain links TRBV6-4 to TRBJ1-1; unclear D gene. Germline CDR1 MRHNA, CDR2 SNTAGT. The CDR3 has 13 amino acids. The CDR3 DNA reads TGTGCCAGCAGTGTCGGCCGGAACAGTGAAGCTTTCTTT. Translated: CASSVGRNSEAFF.